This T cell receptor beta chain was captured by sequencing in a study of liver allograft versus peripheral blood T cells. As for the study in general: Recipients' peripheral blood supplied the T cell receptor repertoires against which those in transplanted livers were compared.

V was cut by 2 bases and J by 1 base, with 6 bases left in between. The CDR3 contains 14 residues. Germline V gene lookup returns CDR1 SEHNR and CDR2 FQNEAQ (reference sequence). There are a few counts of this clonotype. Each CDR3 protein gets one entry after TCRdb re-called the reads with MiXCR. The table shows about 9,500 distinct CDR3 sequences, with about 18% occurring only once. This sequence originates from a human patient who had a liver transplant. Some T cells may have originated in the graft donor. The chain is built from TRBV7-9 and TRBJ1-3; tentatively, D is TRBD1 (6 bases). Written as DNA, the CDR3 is TGTGCCAGCAGCTTAACAGGGTCTGGAAACACCATATATTTT. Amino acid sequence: CASSLTGSGNTIYF. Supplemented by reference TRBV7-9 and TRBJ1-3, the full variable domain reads DTGVSQNPRHKITKRGQNVTFRCDPISEHNRLYWYRQTLGQGPEFLTYFQNEAQLEKSRLLSDRFSAERPKGSFSTLEIQRTEQGDSAMYLCASSLTGSGNTIYFGEGSWLTVV.